The clone carrying this T cell receptor (beta chain) was detected a few times. Its specificity is not known. The germline V gene has CDR1 SGHAT and CDR2 FQDESV (reference sequence). The CDR3 spans 18 residues. The J segment lost 7 bases and the V segment lost 3 bases, leaving 10 bases of the junction unmatched. TCRdb itself ran the 5' RACE reads through MiXCR, one entry per CDR3 protein. The sample lists about 690,000 distinct CDR3 sequences, 5.5% to 7.5% occurring once. The entry originates in a study of identical twins. Study outcomes and limitations: Cross-sectional statistics, not tracking of the same donors, supported the conclusions. Weaker excess twin sharing was observed in beta out-of-frame sequences.

The source is a man aged 18-30 years in good health. The chain links TRBV11-1 to TRBJ2-2, with 14 nucleotides matching TRBD2. Sequencing was done on a sample of naive T cells sorted from blood. This CDR3 is CASSLPGLAGAQGGELFF. CDR3 sequence (DNA): TGTGCCAGCAGCTTGCCGGGACTAGCGGGAGCCCAGGGCGGGGAGCTGTTTTTT.